This T cell receptor (beta chain) was found in a study of regulatory T cells in long-lasting Graves disease. Arm-PCR with iRepertoire HTBI primers amplified the CDR3 regions for these TCR beta libraries. TCRdb reprocessed the multiplex PCR reads via MiXCR and lists one record per CDR3 protein. Of approximately 460,000 distinct CDR3 sequences in the sample, roughly 17% were seen once. Many counts were recorded for this clonotype. The time point denotes: newly diagnosed GD, antithyroid drugs for less than 3 months. There was RNA extracted from PBMCs, and the TCR library was made from it. The same sample was also used in a study of T cells in Graves' hyperthyroidism and ophthalmopathy.

The source was peripheral blood mononuclear cells (PBMCs), collected at new diagnosis, from a patient treated with antithyroid drugs. The clonotype was recovered from a woman aged 25 to 45 with Graves disease.

CDR3: CASSRPGGSSTDTQYF. The CDR3 DNA reads as TGTGCCAGCAGCCGCCCGGGGGGGTCTAGCACAGATACGCAGTATTTT. The chain uses TRBV28 and TRBJ2-3; 8 bases agree with TRBD2. The CDR3 loop spans 16 amino acids. The ends lost 6 bases at V and 0 bases at J; junction bases unmatched: 8. Germline loops: CDR1 MDHEN, CDR2 SYDVKM.